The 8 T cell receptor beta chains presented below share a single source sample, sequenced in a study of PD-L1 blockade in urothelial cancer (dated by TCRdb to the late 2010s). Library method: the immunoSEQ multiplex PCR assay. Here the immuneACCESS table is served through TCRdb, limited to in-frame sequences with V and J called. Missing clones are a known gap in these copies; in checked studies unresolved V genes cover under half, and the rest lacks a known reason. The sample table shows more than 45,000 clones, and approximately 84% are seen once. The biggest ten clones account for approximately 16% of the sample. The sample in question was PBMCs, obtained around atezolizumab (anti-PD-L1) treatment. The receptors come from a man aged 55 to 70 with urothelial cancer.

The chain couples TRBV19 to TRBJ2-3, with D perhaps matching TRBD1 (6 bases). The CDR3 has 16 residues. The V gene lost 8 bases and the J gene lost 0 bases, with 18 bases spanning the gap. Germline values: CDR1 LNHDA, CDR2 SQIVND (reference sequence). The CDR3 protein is CASQRLGRGSTDTQYF. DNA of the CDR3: TGTGCCAGTCAGCGTCTGGGCAGGGGTAGCACAGATACGCAGTATTTT.

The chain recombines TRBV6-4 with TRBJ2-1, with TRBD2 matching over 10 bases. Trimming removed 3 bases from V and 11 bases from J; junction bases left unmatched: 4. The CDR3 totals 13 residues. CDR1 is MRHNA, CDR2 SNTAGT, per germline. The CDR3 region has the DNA TGTGCCAGCAGTGATCCGGGACTAGCGAAGCAGTTCTTC. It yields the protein CASSDPGLAKQFF.

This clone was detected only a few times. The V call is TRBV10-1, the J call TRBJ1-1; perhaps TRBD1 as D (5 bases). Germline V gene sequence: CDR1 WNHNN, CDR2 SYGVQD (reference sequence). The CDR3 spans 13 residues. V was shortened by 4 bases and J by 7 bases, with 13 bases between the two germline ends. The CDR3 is CASSVRGEDEAFF. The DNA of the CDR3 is TGCGCCAGCAGTGTGAGAGGGGAGGATGAAGCTTTCTTT.

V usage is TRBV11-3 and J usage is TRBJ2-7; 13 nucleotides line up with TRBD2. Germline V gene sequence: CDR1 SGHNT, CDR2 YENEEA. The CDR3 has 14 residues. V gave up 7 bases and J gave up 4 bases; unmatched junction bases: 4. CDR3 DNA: TGTGCCAGCACGGGGACTAGCGGGGTTTACGAGCAGTACTTC. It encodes CASTGTSGVYEQYF.

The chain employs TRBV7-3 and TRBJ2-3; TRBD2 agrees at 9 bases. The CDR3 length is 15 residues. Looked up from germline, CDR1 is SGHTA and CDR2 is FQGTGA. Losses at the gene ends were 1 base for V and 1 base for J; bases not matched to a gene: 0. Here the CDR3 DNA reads TGTGCCAGCAGCTTAAGGACTAGCGGCACAGATACGCAGTATTTT. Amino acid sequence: CASSLRTSGTDTQYF.

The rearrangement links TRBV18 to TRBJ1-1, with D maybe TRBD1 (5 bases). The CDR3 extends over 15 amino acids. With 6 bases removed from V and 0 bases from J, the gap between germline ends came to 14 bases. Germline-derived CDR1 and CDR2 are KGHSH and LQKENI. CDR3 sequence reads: CASSQAGLLNTEAFF. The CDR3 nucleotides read TGTGCCAGCTCGCAGGCGGGACTTTTGAACACTGAAGCTTTCTTT.

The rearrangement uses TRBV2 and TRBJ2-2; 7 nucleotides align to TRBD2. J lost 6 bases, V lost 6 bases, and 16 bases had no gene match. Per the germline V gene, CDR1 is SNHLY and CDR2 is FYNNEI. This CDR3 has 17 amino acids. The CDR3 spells CASSPPPAGVKPGELFF. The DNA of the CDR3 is TGTGCCAGCAGCCCACCCCCCGCGGGAGTCAAACCCGGGGAGCTGTTTTTT.

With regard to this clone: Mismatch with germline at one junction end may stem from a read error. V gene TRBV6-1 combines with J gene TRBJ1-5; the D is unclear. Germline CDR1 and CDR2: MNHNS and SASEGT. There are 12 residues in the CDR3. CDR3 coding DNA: TGTGCCAGCAGGGAAGGGCTCCAGCCCCAGCATTTT. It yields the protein CASREGLQPQHF.